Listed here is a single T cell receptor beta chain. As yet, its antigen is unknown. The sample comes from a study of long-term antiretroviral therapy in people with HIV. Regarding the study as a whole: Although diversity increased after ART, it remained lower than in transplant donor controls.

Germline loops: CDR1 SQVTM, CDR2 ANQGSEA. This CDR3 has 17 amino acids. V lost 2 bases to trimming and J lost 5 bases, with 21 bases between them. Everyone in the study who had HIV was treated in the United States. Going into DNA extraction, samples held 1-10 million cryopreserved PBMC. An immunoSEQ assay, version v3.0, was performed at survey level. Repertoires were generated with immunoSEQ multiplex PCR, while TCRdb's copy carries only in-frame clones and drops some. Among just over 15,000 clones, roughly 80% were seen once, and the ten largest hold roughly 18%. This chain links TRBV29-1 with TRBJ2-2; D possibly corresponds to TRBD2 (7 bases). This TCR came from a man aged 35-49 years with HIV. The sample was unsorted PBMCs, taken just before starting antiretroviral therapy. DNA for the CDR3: TGCAGCGTTGAATCCCCAAGTTGGGGGGGGCGTACCGGGGAGCTGTTTTTT. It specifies CSVESPSWGGRTGELFF.